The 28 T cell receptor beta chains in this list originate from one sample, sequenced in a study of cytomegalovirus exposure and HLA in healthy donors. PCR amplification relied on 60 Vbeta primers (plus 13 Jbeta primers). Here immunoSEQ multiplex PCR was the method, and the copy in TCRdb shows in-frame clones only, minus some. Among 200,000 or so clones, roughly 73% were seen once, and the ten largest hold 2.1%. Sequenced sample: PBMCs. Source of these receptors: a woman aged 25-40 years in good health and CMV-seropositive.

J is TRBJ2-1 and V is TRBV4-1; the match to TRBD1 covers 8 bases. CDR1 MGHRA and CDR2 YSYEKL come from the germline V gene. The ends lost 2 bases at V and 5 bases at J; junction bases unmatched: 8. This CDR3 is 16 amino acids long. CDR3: CASSQFRGRGDNEQFF. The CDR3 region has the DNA TGCGCCAGCAGCCAATTCAGGGGGCGCGGTGACAATGAGCAGTTCTTC.

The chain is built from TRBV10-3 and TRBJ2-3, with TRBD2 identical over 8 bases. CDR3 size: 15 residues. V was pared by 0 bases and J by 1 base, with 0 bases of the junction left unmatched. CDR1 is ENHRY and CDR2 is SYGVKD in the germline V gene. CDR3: CAISESLAGTDTQYF. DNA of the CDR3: TGTGCCATCAGTGAGTCACTAGCGGGCACAGATACGCAGTATTTT.

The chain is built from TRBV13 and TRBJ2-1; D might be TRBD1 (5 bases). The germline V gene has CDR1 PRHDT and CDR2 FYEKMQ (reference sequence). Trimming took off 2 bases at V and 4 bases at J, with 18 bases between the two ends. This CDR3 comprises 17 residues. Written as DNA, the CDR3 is TGTGCCAGCAGCTTACAAGGGCAGGGTAGGGGTTACAATGAGCAGTTCTTC. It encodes CASSLQGQGRGYNEQFF.

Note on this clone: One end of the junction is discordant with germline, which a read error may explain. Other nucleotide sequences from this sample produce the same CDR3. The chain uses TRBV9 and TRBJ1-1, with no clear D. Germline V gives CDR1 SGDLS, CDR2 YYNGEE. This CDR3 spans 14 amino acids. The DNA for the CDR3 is TGTGCCAGCAGCGTATCAGCGGGGAACACCGAAGCTTTCTTT. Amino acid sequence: CASSVSAGNTEAFF.

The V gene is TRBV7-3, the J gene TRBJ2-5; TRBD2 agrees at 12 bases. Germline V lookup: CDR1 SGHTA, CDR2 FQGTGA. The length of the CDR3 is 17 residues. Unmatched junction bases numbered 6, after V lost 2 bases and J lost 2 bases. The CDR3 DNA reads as TGTGCCAGCAGCTTACAACCACTAGCGGGGGGACAAGAGACCCAGTACTTC. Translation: CASSLQPLAGGQETQYF.

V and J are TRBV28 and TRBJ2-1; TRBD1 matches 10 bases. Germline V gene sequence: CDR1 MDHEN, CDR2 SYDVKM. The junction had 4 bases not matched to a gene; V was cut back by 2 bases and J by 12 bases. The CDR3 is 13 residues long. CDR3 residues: CASSLGWTGGQFF. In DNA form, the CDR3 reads TGTGCCAGCAGTTTAGGCTGGACAGGGGGGCAGTTCTTC.

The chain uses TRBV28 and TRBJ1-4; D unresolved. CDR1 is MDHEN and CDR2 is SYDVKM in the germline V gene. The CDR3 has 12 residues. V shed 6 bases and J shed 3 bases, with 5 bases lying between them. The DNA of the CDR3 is TGTGCCAGCAGGCGGGCTAATGAAAAACTGTTTTTT. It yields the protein CASRRANEKLFF.

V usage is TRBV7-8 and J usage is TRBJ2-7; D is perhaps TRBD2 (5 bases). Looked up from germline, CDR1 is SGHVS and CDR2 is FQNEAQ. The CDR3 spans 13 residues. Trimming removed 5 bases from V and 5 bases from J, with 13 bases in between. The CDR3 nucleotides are TGTGCCAGCAGCCCTACCGGGAACCACGAGCAGTACTTC. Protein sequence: CASSPTGNHEQYF.

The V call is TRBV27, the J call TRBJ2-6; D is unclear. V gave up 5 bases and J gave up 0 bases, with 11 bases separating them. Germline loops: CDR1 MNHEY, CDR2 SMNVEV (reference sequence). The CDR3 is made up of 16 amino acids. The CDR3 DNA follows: TGTGCCAGCAGTCCACGCCCGAGCTCTGGGGCCAACGTCCTGACTTTC. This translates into CASSPRPSSGANVLTF.

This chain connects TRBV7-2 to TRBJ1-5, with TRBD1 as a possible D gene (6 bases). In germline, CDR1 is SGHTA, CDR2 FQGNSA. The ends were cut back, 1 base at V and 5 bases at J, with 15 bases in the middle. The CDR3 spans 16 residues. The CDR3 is CASSLVPTGLHQPQHF. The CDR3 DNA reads TGTGCCAGCAGCTTAGTCCCGACAGGTTTACATCAGCCCCAGCATTTT.

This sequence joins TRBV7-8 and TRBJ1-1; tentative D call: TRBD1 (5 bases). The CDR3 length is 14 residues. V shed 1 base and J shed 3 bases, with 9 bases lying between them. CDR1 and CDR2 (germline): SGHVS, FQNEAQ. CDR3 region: CASSLVRGYTEAFF. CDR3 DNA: TGTGCCAGCAGCTTAGTTCGGGGGTACACTGAAGCTTTCTTT.

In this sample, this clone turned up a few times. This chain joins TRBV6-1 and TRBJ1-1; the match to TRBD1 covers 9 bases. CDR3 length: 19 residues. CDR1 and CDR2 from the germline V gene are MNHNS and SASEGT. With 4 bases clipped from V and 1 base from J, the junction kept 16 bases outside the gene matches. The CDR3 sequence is CASSVNRDRARRRNTEAFF. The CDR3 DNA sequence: TGTGCCAGCAGTGTAAACCGGGACAGGGCCCGACGGAGGAACACTGAAGCTTTCTTT.

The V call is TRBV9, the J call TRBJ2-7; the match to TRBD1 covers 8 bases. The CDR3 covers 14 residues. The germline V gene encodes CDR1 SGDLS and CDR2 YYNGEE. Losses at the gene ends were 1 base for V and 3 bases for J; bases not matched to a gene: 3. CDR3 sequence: CASSVSGQGYEQYF. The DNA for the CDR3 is TGTGCCAGCAGCGTATCTGGACAGGGCTACGAGCAGTACTTC. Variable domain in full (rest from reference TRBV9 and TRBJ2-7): DSGVTQTPKHLITATGQRVTLRCSPRSGDLSVYWYQQSLDQGLQFLIQYYNGEERAKGNILERFSAQQFPDLHSELNLSSLELGDSALYFCASSVSGQGYEQYFGPGTRLTVT.

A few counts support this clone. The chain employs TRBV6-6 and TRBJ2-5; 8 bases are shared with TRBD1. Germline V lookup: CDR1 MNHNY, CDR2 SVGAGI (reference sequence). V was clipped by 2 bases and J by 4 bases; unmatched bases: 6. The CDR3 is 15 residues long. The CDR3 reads CASSYLRTGLETQYF. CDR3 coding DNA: TGTGCCAGCAGTTACCTGCGGACAGGGTTAGAGACCCAGTACTTC.

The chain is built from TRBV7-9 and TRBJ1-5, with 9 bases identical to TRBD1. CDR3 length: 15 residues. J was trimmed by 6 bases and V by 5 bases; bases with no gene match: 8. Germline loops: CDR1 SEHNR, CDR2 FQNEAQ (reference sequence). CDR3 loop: CASSPGTGSFQPQHF. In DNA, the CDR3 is TGTGCCAGCAGCCCCGGGACAGGGTCTTTTCAGCCCCAGCATTTT.

This CDR3 reads CASSYFKTGPYEQYF. In DNA, the CDR3 is TGTGCCAGCAGTTACTTTAAGACAGGCCCCTACGAGCAGTACTTC. The V call is TRBV6-5, the J call TRBJ2-7, with D maybe TRBD1 (6 bases). V gave up 1 base and J gave up 2 bases, with 12 bases separating them. The CDR3 sequence is 15 residues long. From germline, CDR1 is MNHEY and CDR2 SVGAGI.

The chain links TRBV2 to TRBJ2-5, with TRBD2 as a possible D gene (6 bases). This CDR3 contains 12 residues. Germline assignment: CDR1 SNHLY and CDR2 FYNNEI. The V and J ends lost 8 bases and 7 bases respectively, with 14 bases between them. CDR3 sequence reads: CASGYEGGTQYF. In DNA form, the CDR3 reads TGTGCCAGCGGGTATGAGGGAGGGACCCAGTACTTC.

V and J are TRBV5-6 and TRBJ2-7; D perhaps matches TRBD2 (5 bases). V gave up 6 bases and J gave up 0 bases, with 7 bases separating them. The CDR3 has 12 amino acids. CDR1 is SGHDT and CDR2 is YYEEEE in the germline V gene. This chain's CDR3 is CASKGLSYEQYF. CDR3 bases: TGTGCCAGCAAAGGACTCTCCTACGAGCAGTACTTC. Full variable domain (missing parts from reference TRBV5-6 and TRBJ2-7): DAGVTQSPTHLIKTRGQQVTLRCSPKSGHDTVSWYQQALGQGPQFIFQYYEEEERQRGNFPDRFSGHQFPNYSSELNVNALLLGDSALYLCASKGLSYEQYFGPGTRLTVT.

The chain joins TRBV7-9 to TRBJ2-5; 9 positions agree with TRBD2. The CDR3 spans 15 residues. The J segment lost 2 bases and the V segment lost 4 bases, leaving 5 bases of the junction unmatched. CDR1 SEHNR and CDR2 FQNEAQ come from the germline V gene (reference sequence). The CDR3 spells CASSSRGGGQETQYF. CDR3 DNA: TGTGCCAGCAGCTCGCGCGGGGGGGGGCAAGAGACCCAGTACTTC.

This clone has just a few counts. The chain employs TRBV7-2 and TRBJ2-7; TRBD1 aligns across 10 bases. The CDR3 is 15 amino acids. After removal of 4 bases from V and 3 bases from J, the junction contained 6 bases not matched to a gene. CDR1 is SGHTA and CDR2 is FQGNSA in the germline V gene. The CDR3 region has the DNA TGTGCCAGCAGCTCGCCGGACAGGGGGGGCTACGAGCAGTACTTC. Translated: CASSSPDRGGYEQYF.

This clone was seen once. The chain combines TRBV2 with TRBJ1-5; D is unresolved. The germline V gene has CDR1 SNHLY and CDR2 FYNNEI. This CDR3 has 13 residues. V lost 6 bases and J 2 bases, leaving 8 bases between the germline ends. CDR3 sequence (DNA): TGTGCCAGCAGCTTTGGGCGCAATCAGCCCCAGCATTTT. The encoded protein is CASSFGRNQPQHF.

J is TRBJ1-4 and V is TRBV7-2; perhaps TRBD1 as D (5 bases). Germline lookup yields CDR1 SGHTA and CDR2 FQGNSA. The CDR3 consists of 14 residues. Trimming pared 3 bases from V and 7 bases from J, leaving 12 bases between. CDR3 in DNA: TGTGCCAGCAGCTTGACCATCCAGGGTGAAAAACTGTTTTTT. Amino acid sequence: CASSLTIQGEKLFF.

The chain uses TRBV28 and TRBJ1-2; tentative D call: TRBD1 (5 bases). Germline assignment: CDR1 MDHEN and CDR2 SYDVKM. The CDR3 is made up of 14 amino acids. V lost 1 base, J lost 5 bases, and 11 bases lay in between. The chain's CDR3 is CASSLSRVGYGYTF. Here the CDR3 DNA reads TGTGCCAGCAGTTTATCCAGGGTTGGATATGGCTACACCTTC.

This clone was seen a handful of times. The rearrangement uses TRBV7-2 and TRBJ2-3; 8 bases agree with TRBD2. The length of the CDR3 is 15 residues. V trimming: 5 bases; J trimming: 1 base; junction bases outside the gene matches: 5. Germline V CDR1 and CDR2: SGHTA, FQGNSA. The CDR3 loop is CASSPQRGRTDTQYF. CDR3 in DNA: TGTGCCAGCAGCCCCCAGCGGGGGCGCACAGATACGCAGTATTTT.

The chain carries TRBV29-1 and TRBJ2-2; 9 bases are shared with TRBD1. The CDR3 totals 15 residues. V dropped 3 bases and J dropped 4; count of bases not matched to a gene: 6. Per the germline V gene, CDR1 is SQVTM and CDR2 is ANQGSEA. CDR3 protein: CSVEGTGWATGELFF. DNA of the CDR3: TGCAGCGTTGAGGGGACAGGGTGGGCCACCGGGGAGCTGTTTTTT.

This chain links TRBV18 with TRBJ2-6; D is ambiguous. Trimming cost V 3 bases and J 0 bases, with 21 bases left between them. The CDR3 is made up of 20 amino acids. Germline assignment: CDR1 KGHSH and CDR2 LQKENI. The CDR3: CASSPIRHDGYSSGANVLTF. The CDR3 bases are TGTGCCAGCTCACCGATCCGACATGACGGATACTCCTCTGGGGCCAACGTCCTGACTTTC.

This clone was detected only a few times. DNA of the CDR3: TGTGCCAGCAGTTACCCAGGGGGCACTGAAGCTTTCTTT. Translation: CASSYPGGTEAFF. The chain has TRBV6-5 and TRBJ1-1, with 7 bases aligning to TRBD1. This CDR3 has 13 residues. The germline gives CDR1 MNHEY, CDR2 SVGAGI. V was clipped by 2 bases and J by 4 bases; unmatched bases: 1.

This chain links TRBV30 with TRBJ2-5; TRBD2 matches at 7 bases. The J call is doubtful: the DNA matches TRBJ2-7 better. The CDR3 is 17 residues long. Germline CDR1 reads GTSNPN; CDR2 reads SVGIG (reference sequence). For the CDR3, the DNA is TGTGCCTGGAGGGGGAGGGAGGGACTAATCGGCCGAGGCGAGCAGTACTTC. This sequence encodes CAWRGREGLIGRGEQYF.